Below are 7 T cell receptor beta chains sequenced from a single sample in a study of PD-L1 blockade in urothelial cancer. The sample's time point: pretreatment peripheral blood. Clones were read by immunoSEQ multiplex PCR, and TCRdb kept only the in-frame ones, dropping some. The sample has 70,000 to 90,000 clones, 85% to 90% seen once. Here the sequenced sample was PBMCs, taken around atezolizumab (anti-PD-L1) treatment. The receptors stem from a man aged 60-69 years with urothelial cancer.

This clone was seen once. CDR3 sequence: CASRRQGGYGYTF. In DNA form, the CDR3 reads TGTGCCAGTAGAAGACAGGGGGGCTATGGCTACACCTTC. This chain uses TRBV2 with TRBJ1-2, with 9 bases that match TRBD1. Per germline, CDR1 SNHLY and CDR2 FYNNEI. The CDR3 spans 13 residues. With 9 bases clipped from V and 4 bases from J, the junction kept 6 bases outside the gene matches.

The CDR3 loop is CASSLLDEQFF. The DNA of the CDR3 is TGTGCCAGCAGTTTATTAGATGAGCAGTTCTTC. V usage is TRBV28 and J usage is TRBJ2-1; D not resolved. The germline CDR1 and CDR2 sequences are MDHEN and SYDVKM. The CDR3 loop spans 11 amino acids. V was pared by 1 base and J by 8 bases, with 3 bases between.

The chain couples TRBV27 to TRBJ2-7; 11 nucleotides agree with TRBD1. This CDR3 spans 15 amino acids. With 5 bases clipped from V and 1 base from J, the junction kept 4 bases outside the gene matches. Germline CDR1 is MNHEY and CDR2 is SMNVEV (reference sequence). CDR3 in DNA: TGTGCCAGCAGTCTCGGGACAGGGGGATCCTACGAGCAGTACTTC. As protein: CASSLGTGGSYEQYF.

The rearrangement joins TRBV11-3 to TRBJ1-1, with D possibly TRBD1 on 5 matching bases. Germline V CDR1 and CDR2: SGHNT, YENEEA. The CDR3 totals 13 residues. V lost 5 bases, J lost 6 bases, and 13 bases lay in between. The CDR3 loop reads CASSPIQGAEAFF. The DNA for the CDR3 is TGTGCCAGCAGCCCGATCCAAGGGGCTGAAGCTTTCTTT.

The chain uses TRBV29-1 and TRBJ2-3, with 15 bases identical to TRBD2. CDR1 is SQVTM and CDR2 is ANQGSEA in the germline V gene. V was clipped by 6 bases and J by 2 bases; unmatched bases: 6. The CDR3 contains 16 residues. CDR3 in amino acids: CSVAGTSGGPTDTQYF. The CDR3 DNA follows: TGCAGCGTCGCCGGGACTAGCGGGGGGCCCACAGATACGCAGTATTTT.

The CDR3 nucleotides are TGTGCCAGCGGACAGCGACGATATGAGCAGTTCTTC. This translates into CASGQRRYEQFF. The chain employs TRBV6-5 and TRBJ2-1; D possibly corresponds to TRBD1 (6 bases). CDR1 is MNHEY and CDR2 is SVGAGI in the germline V gene. The length of the CDR3 is 12 residues. V shed 8 bases and J shed 8 bases, with 13 bases lying between them.

A single count supports this clone. The chain has TRBV18 and TRBJ2-5, with 8 nucleotides matching TRBD1. The V and J ends lost 3 bases and 5 bases, in that order; junction bases with no gene match: 5. The CDR3 has 14 amino acids. Germline-derived CDR1 and CDR2 are KGHSH and LQKENI. The CDR3 nucleotides read TGTGCCAGCTCACCCGGACAGGGTAGGGAGACCCAGTACTTC. As protein: CASSPGQGRETQYF.